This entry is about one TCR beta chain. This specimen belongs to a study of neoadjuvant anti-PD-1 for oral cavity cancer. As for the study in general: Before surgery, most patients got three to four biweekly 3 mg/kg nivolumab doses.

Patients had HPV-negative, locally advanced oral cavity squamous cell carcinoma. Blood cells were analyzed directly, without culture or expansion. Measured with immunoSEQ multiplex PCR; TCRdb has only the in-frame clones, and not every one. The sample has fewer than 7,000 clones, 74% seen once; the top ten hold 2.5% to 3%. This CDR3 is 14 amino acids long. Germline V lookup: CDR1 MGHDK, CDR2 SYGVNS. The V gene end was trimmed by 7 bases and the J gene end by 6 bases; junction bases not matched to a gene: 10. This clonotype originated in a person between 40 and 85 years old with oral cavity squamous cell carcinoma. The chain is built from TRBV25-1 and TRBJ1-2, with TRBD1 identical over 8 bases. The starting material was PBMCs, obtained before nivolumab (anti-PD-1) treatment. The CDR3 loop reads CASNPGGLWNGYTF. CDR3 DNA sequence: TGTGCCAGCAACCCAGGGGGCCTTTGGAATGGCTACACCTTC.